A single sample gave rise to the 31 T cell receptor beta chains below, sequenced in a study of shared clonotypes between healthy human individuals. Measured with immunoSEQ multiplex PCR; TCRdb has only the in-frame clones, and not every one. The sample shows 500,000 or so clones, 95% to 96% of them seen only once. Sequencing was performed on naive CD4+ T cells sorted from blood. Noted subset: CD45RA+ positively selected. Receptors were obtained from a woman between 25 and 40 years old in good health.

In its sample, this clone was seen once. The chain combines TRBV28 with TRBJ2-5; 11 bases map to TRBD2. The CDR3 loop spans 15 amino acids. After removal of 10 bases from V and 5 bases from J, the junction contained 12 bases not matched to a gene. In germline, CDR1 is MDHEN, CDR2 SYDVKM. CDR3 loop: CATRRSGRGPETQYF. Here the CDR3 DNA reads TGTGCCACCAGACGTAGCGGGAGGGGCCCTGAGACCCAGTACTTC.

The rearrangement uses TRBV6-5 and TRBJ1-2; no firm D call. CDR3 length: 13 amino acids. Deletions cut 2 bases from V and 1 base from J, with 5 bases between. Germline V lookup: CDR1 MNHEY, CDR2 SVGAGI. The CDR3, as DNA: TGTGCCAGCAGTTACAGGGATAACTATGGCTACACCTTC. It translates to CASSYRDNYGYTF.

This rearrangement joins TRBV29-1 to TRBJ2-7; a weak D match, TRBD2 (5 bases). Germline V CDR1 and CDR2: SQVTM, ANQGSEA. The CDR3 is 13 amino acids. Trimming removed 4 bases from V and 4 bases from J, with 14 bases in between. The CDR3 region has the DNA TGCAGCGTTGTATTAGCGACCTCTTACGAGCAGTACTTC. Its protein product is CSVVLATSYEQYF.

This chain joins TRBV2 and TRBJ2-3; D assignment may be TRBD1 or TRBD2 (5 bases each). The CDR3 has 15 residues. The ends were cut back, 7 bases at V and 2 bases at J, with 16 bases in the middle. Germline loops: CDR1 SNHLY, CDR2 FYNNEI. The CDR3 here is CASKKGRINTDTQYF. The CDR3 nucleotides are TGTGCCAGCAAAAAGGGACGGATAAACACAGATACGCAGTATTTT.

The CDR3 reads CASSSTGEANYGYTF. DNA for the CDR3: TGCGCCAGCAGCTCAACAGGGGAAGCTAACTATGGCTACACCTTC. The chain joins TRBV5-1 to TRBJ1-2; 7 bases fit TRBD1. Germline V gene lookup returns CDR1 SGHRS and CDR2 YFSETQ. This CDR3 is built from 15 residues. J lost 0 bases, V lost 3 bases, and 5 bases had no gene match.

This clone was counted once. V gene TRBV5-1 combines with J gene TRBJ2-1; D not resolved. CDR1 and CDR2 (germline): SGHRS, YFSETQ. V was clipped by 1 base and J by 7 bases, with 18 bases between them. The CDR3 runs 16 residues. CDR3 sequence reads: CASSLRDLAPENEQFF. The CDR3 DNA sequence: TGCGCCAGCAGCTTGCGTGATTTAGCTCCAGAGAATGAGCAGTTCTTC.

The chain carries TRBV30 and TRBJ1-2, with D perhaps matching TRBD1 (6 bases). This CDR3 has 14 residues. CDR1 is GTSNPN and CDR2 is SVGIG in the germline V gene (reference sequence). Trimming pared 2 bases from V and 4 bases from J, leaving 14 bases between. The DNA for the CDR3 is TGTGCCTGGAGTCGACGAGGGGGAAGCTATGGCTACACCTTC. Translating gives CAWSRRGGSYGYTF.

The chain couples TRBV5-1 to TRBJ2-2; the match to TRBD2 covers 9 bases. CDR3 size: 14 residues. V was clipped by 7 bases and J by 4 bases; unmatched bases: 5. The germline gives CDR1 SGHRS, CDR2 YFSETQ. The chain's CDR3 is CASGGGAATGELFF. In DNA form, the CDR3 reads TGCGCCAGCGGCGGGGGGGCGGCCACCGGGGAGCTGTTTTTT.

This clone appeared a few times. This chain uses TRBV28 with TRBJ1-5, with D possibly being TRBD1 (5 bases). This CDR3 spans 14 amino acids. Germline V lookup: CDR1 MDHEN, CDR2 SYDVKM. V shed 6 bases and J shed 9 bases, with 18 bases lying between them. The CDR3 loop is CASSLGPDGLPQHF. In nucleotides, the CDR3 is TGTGCCAGCAGCTTGGGACCGGATGGTCTGCCCCAGCATTTT.

V usage is TRBV15 and J usage is TRBJ1-2; D not resolved. Per germline, CDR1 LNHNV and CDR2 YYDKDF (reference sequence). V was cut by 0 bases and J by 6 bases, with 11 bases left in between. The CDR3 has 14 residues. CDR3 amino acids: CATSRDREPNGYTF. The CDR3 nucleotides are TGTGCCACCAGCAGAGACCGGGAACCAAATGGCTACACCTTC.

The CDR3 reads CASSVTAGGQETQYF. CDR3 nucleotides: TGTGCCAGCAGCGTTACGGCAGGGGGTCAAGAGACCCAGTACTTC. V and J are TRBV9 and TRBJ2-5, with 7 bases that match TRBD1. This CDR3 has 15 residues. Germline CDR1 reads SGDLS; CDR2 reads YYNGEE. The V segment lost 2 bases and the J segment 2 bases; nucleotides outside the gene matches: 6.

The CDR3: CASSSRGGTPDSYEQYF. The CDR3 nucleotides are TGTGCCAGCAGCTCCCGAGGCGGGACACCAGACTCCTACGAGCAGTACTTC. The chain links TRBV11-2 to TRBJ2-7; D is possibly TRBD1 or TRBD2 (6 bases each). The germline V and J ends were trimmed by 4 bases and 0 bases, with 19 bases remaining between them. The CDR3 runs to 17 residues. Germline V gene lookup returns CDR1 SGHAT and CDR2 FQNNGV.

The rearrangement links TRBV7-9 to TRBJ1-4; 10 bases agree with TRBD1. Germline-derived CDR1 and CDR2 are SEHNR and FQNEAQ (reference sequence). The CDR3 runs 15 residues. J gave up 8 bases and V 5 bases, and 8 bases lay outside the gene matches. The CDR3 loop reads CASSIGQGVNEKLFF. The CDR3 coding sequence is TGTGCCAGCAGCATCGGACAGGGGGTAAACGAAAAACTGTTTTTT. Combining the CDR3 with reference TRBV7-9 and TRBJ1-4 gives the whole variable domain DTGVSQNPRHKITKRGQNVTFRCDPISEHNRLYWYRQTLGQGPEFLTYFQNEAQLEKSRLLSDRFSAERPKGSFSTLEIQRTEQGDSAMYLCASSIGQGVNEKLFFGSGTQLSVL.

The rearrangement joins TRBV7-3 to TRBJ1-1; no clear D gene. V was shortened by 2 bases and J by 1 base, with 8 bases between the two germline ends. CDR1 and CDR2 (germline): SGHTA, FQGTGA. This CDR3 contains 14 residues. In DNA form, the CDR3 reads TGTGCCAGCAGCTTAGGTGAGGGGAACACTGAAGCTTTCTTT. Translation: CASSLGEGNTEAFF. Full variable domain (outside the CDR3, taken from reference TRBV7-3 and TRBJ1-1): GAGVSQTPSNKVTEKGKYVELRCDPISGHTALYWYRQSLGQGPEFLIYFQGTGAADDSGLPNDRFFAVRPEGSVSTLKIQRTERGDSAVYLCASSLGEGNTEAFFGQGTRLTVV.

This CDR3 is CATRQDPTYEQYF. CDR3 DNA: TGTGCCACCCGACAGGACCCTACCTACGAGCAGTACTTC. The chain uses TRBV10-3 and TRBJ2-7; a weak D match, TRBD1 (6 bases). This CDR3 spans 13 amino acids. The germline gives CDR1 ENHRY, CDR2 SYGVKD. The V gene lost 10 bases and the J gene lost 2 bases, with 15 bases spanning the gap.

This chain uses TRBV2 with TRBJ2-5, with D maybe TRBD1 (6 bases). V dropped 7 bases and J dropped 5 bases, with 14 bases sitting between them. This CDR3 spans 13 amino acids. The germline CDR1 and CDR2 sequences are SNHLY and FYNNEI. The chain's CDR3 is CASKGQFFETQYF. As DNA, the CDR3 is TGTGCCAGCAAAGGACAGTTTTTCGAGACCCAGTACTTC.

This rearrangement joins TRBV12-5 to TRBJ2-1, with 10 bases aligning to TRBD2. The CDR3 runs to 15 residues. Unmatched junction bases numbered 7, after V lost 6 bases and J lost 5 bases. Looked up from germline, CDR1 is LGHNT and CDR2 is FRNRAP. The DNA for the CDR3 is TGTGCTAGTGGCTCAGGACTAGCGGAGAACAATGAGCAGTTCTTC. This codes for CASGSGLAENNEQFF. The full variable domain, rest sourced from reference TRBV12-5 and TRBJ2-1, is DARVTQTPRHKVTEMGQEVTMRCQPILGHNTVFWYRQTMMQGLELLAYFRNRAPLDDSGMPKDRFSAEMPDATLATLKIQPSEPRDSAVYFCASGSGLAENNEQFFGPGTRLTVL.

The rearrangement uses TRBV11-3 and TRBJ1-2, with D perhaps TRBD1 (5 bases). This CDR3 has 10 residues. V was trimmed by 8 bases and J by 7 bases, leaving 8 bases between them. Germline CDR1 reads SGHNT; CDR2 reads YENEEA. As DNA, the CDR3 is TGTGCCAGCCGGGGGTCTGGCTACACCTTC. This encodes CASRGSGYTF.

The gene calls are TRBV30 and TRBJ2-7; D call uncertain. V lost 0 bases to trimming and J lost 7 bases, with 10 bases between them. CDR3 length equals 12 residues. CDR1 is GTSNPN, CDR2 SVGIG, per germline (reference sequence). This chain's CDR3 is CAWSVGKREQYF. CDR3 nucleotide sequence: TGTGCCTGGAGTGTAGGGAAAAGAGAGCAGTACTTC.

V is TRBV5-4 and J is TRBJ2-3; possibly TRBD2 for D (5 bases). Per the germline V gene, CDR1 is SGHNT and CDR2 is YYREEE (reference sequence). The CDR3 has 13 amino acids. The germline V and J ends were trimmed by 4 bases and 0 bases, with 6 bases remaining between them. CDR3 in amino acids: CASSRTSTDTQYF. DNA of the CDR3: TGTGCCAGCAGCAGGACTAGCACAGATACGCAGTATTTT.

This clone was seen once. The rearrangement joins TRBV15 to TRBJ1-2, with D unresolved. The CDR3 contains 16 residues. CDR1 and CDR2 from the germline V gene are LNHNV and YYDKDF (reference sequence). Trimming left V 5 bases short and J 4 bases short, with 20 bases between. As DNA, the CDR3 is TGTGCCACCAGCTTTGCTGGGTGTGGAAAGACCTATGGCTACACCTTC. This gives the protein CATSFAGCGKTYGYTF.

The chain combines TRBV4-1 with TRBJ2-3, with TRBD2 matching over 11 bases. V dropped 4 bases and J dropped 7; count of bases not matched to a gene: 13. CDR1 MGHRA and CDR2 YSYEKL come from the germline V gene. The CDR3 totals 17 residues. The CDR3 DNA reads TGCGCCAGCAGCCTGGTAGCGGGAGGGCCTGACTACCATACGCAGTATTTT. Translated, it gives CASSLVAGGPDYHTQYF.

In its sample, this clone was seen once. This chain connects TRBV6-1 to TRBJ1-5; tentatively, D is TRBD1 (5 bases). Germline CDR1 and CDR2: MNHNS and SASEGT. This CDR3 has 17 residues. Deletions cut 5 bases from V and 0 bases from J, with 17 bases between. This CDR3 reads CASSKVAGKVSNQPQHF. The DNA for the CDR3 is TGTGCCAGCAGTAAAGTGGCAGGGAAGGTTAGCAATCAGCCCCAGCATTTT.

The V call is TRBV18, the J call TRBJ2-4, with D perhaps matching TRBD2 (6 bases). The CDR3 spans 17 residues. Germline values: CDR1 KGHSH, CDR2 LQKENI. V lost 6 bases and J lost 1, with 19 bases in between. The DNA for the CDR3 is TGTGCCAGCTCCCAAGGGACTGGCCGGGTGGCCAAAAACATTCAGTACTTC. Protein product: CASSQGTGRVAKNIQYF.

The chain employs TRBV7-8 and TRBJ2-2, with a tentative D call TRBD2 (6 bases). Germline values: CDR1 SGHVS, CDR2 FQNEAQ. V was pared by 1 base and J by 0 bases, with 12 bases between. CDR3 length equals 17 residues. CDR3 DNA sequence: TGTGCCAGCAGCTTAGGTGGGGACTCTTCGAACACCGGGGAGCTGTTTTTT. Protein product: CASSLGGDSSNTGELFF.

The J gene is TRBJ1-4, the V gene TRBV4-1; TRBD1 matches at 8 bases. V dropped 1 base and J dropped 2; count of bases not matched to a gene: 3. CDR1 is MGHRA and CDR2 is YSYEKL in the germline V gene. This CDR3 comprises 16 residues. The CDR3 nucleotides are TGCGCCAGCAGCCAAGGGACAGGGAGGACTAATGAAAAACTGTTTTTT. Translating gives CASSQGTGRTNEKLFF.

This clone has a single count. The V call is TRBV5-1, the J call TRBJ1-1; TRBD1 matches 7 bases. Per the germline V gene, CDR1 is SGHRS and CDR2 is YFSETQ. The CDR3 covers 16 residues. Trimming at V came to 0 bases and at J to 5 bases, leaving 10 bases not matched to a gene. The CDR3 loop is CASSLVLVRGDTEAFF. The CDR3 coding sequence is TGCGCCAGCAGCTTGGTATTGGTCAGGGGGGATACTGAAGCTTTCTTT.

V usage is TRBV4-2 and J usage is TRBJ2-3, with a tentative D call TRBD2 (6 bases). This CDR3 has 14 residues. Trimming cost V 3 bases and J 5 bases, with 12 bases left between them. Germline V gene lookup returns CDR1 LGHNA and CDR2 YNFKEQ. The CDR3 is CASSQGGEGDTQYF. The DNA for the CDR3 is TGTGCCAGCAGCCAGGGGGGAGAAGGAGATACGCAGTATTTT.

The rearrangement uses TRBV11-2 and TRBJ2-7; TRBD2 matches at 12 bases. J was trimmed by 2 bases and V by 3 bases; bases with no gene match: 5. Germline-derived CDR1 and CDR2 are SGHAT and FQNNGV. CDR3 length: 16 residues. DNA of the CDR3: TGTGCCAGCAGCTTTGGAGCTAGCGGGAGGGCCTACGAGCAGTACTTC. Its protein product is CASSFGASGRAYEQYF.

The chain links TRBV7-8 to TRBJ2-5, with 9 bases matching TRBD1. Germline trimming cut 5 bases from V and 3 bases from J; bases unmatched to any gene: 1. Looked up from germline, CDR1 is SGHVS and CDR2 is FQNEAQ. This CDR3 is built from 13 residues. The CDR3 coding sequence is TGTGCCAGCAGCCGGGACAGGGAAGAGACCCAGTACTTC. This gives the protein CASSRDREETQYF.

The chain couples TRBV28 to TRBJ2-2, with D unclear. Germline V gene lookup returns CDR1 MDHEN and CDR2 SYDVKM. CDR3 length: 17 residues. Trimming removed 6 bases at V and 6 bases at J, with 23 bases between. CDR3 in amino acids: CASRKTKPRPYAGELFF. The CDR3 DNA reads TGTGCCAGCAGAAAGACAAAACCCCGTCCCTACGCCGGGGAGCTGTTTTTT.